The TCR beta chain under discussion was sequenced for a study of brain metastases from non-small cell lung cancer. The study, taken as a whole, reports: T-cell clones appeared expanded in approximately 64% of brain metastases relative to matched primary tumors. Fewer infiltrating T cells were found in brain metastases than primaries.

Produced via immunoSEQ multiplex PCR; TCRdb's table is partial and in-frame only. The table lists 15,000 or so clones, around four fifths of them singletons. The length of the CDR3 is 11 residues. CDR1 MNHNS and CDR2 SASEGT come from the germline V gene. Trimming removed 0 bases from V and 7 bases from J, with 3 bases in between. To note about this clone: Its antigen is currently unknown.

This chain joins TRBV6-1 and TRBJ1-2; D call uncertain. Material for sequencing was primary lung tumor tissue. The clonotype originates from a donor at least 40 years old with non-small cell lung cancer. This CDR3 is CASSEARGYTF. The CDR3, as DNA: TGTGCCAGCAGTGAAGCGCGTGGCTACACCTTC.